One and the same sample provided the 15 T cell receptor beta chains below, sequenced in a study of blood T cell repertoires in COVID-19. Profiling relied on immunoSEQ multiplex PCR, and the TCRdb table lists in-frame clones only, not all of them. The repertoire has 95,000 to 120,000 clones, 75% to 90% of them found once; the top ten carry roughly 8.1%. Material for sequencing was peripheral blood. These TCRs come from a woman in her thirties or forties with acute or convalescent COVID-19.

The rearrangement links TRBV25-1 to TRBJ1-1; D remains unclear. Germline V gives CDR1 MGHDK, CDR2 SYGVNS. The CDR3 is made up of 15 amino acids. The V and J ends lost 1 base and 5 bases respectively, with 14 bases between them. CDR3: CASSEFAGGMTEAFF. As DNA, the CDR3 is TGTGCCAGCAGTGAATTTGCAGGAGGAATGACTGAAGCTTTCTTT.

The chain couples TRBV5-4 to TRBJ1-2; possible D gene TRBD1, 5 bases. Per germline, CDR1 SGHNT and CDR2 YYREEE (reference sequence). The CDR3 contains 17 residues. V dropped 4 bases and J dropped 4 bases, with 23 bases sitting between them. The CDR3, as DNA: TGTGCCAGCAGCCGCGAAGGGGTCGAATTTCGTGGCTATGGCTACACCTTC. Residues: CASSREGVEFRGYGYTF.

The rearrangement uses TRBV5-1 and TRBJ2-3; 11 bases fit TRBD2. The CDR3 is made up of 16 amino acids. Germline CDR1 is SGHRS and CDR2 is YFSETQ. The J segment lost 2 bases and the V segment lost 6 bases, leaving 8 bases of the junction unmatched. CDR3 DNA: TGCGCCAGCAATAGCGGGGGGGCCTTTCTCACAGATACGCAGTATTTT. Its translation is CASNSGGAFLTDTQYF.

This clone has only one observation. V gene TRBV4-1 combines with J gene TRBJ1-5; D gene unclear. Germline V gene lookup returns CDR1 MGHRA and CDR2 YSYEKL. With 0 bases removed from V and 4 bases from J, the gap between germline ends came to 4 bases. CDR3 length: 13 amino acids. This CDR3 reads CASSQDRNQPQHF. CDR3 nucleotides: TGCGCCAGCAGCCAAGACAGGAATCAGCCCCAGCATTTT.

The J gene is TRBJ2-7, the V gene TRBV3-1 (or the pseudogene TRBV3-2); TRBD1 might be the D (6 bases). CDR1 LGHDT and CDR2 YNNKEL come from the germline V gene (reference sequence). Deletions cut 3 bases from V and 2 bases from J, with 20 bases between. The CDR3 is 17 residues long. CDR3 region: CASSQGEYSRGPYEQYF. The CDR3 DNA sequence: TGTGCCAGCAGCCAGGGGGAATATTCCAGGGGACCCTACGAGCAGTACTTC.

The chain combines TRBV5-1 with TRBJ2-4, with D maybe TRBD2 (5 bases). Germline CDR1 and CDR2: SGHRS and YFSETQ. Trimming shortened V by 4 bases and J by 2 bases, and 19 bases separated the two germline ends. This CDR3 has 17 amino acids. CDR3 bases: TGCGCCAGCAGCCCGGGTGGGGAGCTCGGCACCAAAAACATTCAGTACTTC. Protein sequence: CASSPGGELGTKNIQYF.

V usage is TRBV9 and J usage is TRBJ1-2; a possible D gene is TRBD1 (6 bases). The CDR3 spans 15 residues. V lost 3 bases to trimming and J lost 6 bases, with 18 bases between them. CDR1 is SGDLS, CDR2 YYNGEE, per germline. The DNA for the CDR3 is TGTGCCAGCAGCGCCCCCTTGGGAGGGGGGGATGGCTACACCTTC. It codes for CASSAPLGGGDGYTF.

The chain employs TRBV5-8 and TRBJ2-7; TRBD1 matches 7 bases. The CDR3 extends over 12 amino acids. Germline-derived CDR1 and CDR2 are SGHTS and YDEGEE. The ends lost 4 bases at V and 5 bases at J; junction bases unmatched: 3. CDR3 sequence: CASSADRDEQYF. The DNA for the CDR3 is TGTGCCAGCAGCGCTGACAGGGACGAGCAGTACTTC.

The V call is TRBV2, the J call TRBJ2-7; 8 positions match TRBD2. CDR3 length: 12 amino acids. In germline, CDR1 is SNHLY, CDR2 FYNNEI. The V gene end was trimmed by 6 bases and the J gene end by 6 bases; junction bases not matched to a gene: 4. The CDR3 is CASSRGGAEQYF. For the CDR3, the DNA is TGTGCCAGCAGCCGGGGGGGGGCCGAGCAGTACTTC.

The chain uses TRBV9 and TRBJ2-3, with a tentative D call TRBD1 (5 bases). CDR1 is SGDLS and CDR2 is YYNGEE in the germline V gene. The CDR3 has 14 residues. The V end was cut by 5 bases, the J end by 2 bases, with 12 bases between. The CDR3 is CASSHDRLTDTQYF. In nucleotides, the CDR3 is TGTGCCAGCAGTCACGACAGACTCACAGATACGCAGTATTTT.

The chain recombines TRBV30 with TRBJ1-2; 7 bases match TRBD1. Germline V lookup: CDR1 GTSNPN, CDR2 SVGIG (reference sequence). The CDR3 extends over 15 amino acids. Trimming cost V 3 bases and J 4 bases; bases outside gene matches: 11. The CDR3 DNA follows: TGTGCCTGGAGGTCACAGGGGAGGTATGGCTATGGCTACACCTTC. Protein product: CAWRSQGRYGYGYTF.

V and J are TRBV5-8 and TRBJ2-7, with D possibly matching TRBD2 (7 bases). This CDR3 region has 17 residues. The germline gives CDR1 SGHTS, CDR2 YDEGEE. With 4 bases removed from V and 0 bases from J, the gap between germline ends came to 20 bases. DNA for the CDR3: TGTGCCAGCAGCCGTCGGAGGGGGGGGGAAAACTCCTACGAGCAGTACTTC. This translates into CASSRRRGGENSYEQYF. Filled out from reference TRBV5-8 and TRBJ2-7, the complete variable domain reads EAGVTQSPTHLIKTRGQQATLRCSPISGHTSVYWYQQALGLGLQFLLWYDEGEERNRGNFPPRFSGRQFPNYSSELNVNALELEDSALYLCASSRRRGGENSYEQYFGPGTRLTVT.

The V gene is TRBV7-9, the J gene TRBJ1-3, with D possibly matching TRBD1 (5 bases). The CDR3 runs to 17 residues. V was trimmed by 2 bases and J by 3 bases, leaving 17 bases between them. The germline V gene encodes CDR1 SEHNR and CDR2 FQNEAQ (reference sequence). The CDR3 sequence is CASSLTAGGTGGNTIYF. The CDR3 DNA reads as TGTGCCAGCAGCTTAACGGCGGGGGGAACGGGTGGAAACACCATATATTTT.

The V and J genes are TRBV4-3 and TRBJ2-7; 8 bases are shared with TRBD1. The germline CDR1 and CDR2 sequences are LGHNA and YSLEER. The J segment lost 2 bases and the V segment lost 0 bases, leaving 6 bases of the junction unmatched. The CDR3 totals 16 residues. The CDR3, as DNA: TGCGCCAGCAGCCAAGATAGGACAGGGAATACCTACGAGCAGTACTTC. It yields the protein CASSQDRTGNTYEQYF.

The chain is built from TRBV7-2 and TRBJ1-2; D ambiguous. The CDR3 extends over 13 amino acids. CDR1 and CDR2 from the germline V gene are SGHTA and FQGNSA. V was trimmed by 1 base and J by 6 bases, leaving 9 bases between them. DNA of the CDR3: TGTGCCAGCAGCTTAGTAGGAGTCGATGGCTACACCTTC. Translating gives CASSLVGVDGYTF.